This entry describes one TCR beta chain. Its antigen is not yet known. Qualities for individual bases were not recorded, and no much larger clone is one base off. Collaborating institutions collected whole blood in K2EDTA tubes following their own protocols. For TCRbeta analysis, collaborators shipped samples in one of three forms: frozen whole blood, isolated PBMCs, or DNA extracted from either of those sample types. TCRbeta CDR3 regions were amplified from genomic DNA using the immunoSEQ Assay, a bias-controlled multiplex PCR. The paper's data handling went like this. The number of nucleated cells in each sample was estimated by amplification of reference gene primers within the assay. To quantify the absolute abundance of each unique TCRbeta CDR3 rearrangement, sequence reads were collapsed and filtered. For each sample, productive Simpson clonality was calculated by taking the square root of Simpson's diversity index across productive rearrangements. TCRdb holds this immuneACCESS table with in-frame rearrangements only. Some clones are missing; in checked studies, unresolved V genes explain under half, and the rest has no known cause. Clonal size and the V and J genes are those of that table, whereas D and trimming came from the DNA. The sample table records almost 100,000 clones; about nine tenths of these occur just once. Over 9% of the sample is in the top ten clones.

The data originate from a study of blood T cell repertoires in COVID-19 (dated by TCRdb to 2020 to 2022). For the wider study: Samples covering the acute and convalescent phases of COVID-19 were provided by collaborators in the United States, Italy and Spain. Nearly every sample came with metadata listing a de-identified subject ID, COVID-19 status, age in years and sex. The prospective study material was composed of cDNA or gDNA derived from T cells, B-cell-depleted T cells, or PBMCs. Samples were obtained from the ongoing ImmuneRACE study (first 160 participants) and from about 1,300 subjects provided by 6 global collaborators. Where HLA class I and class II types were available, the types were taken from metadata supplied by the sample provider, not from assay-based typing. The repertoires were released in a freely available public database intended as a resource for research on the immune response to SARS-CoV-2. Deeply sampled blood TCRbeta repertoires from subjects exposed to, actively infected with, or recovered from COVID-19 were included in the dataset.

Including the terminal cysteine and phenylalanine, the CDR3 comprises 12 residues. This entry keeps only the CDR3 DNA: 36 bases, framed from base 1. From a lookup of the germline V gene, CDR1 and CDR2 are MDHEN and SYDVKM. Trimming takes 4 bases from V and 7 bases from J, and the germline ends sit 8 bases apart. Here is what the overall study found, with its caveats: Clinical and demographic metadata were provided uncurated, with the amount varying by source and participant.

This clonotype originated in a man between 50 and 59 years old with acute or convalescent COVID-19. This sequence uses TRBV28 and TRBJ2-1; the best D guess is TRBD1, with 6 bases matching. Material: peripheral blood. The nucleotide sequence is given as TGTGCCAGCAGTTCCAGGGGAAATGAGCAGTTCTTC. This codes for CASSSRGNEQFF.